This T cell receptor (beta chain) was obtained from a study of T cells after yellow fever vaccination. The CDR3 spans 14 residues. Germline V lookup: CDR1 SGHRS, CDR2 YFSETQ. V shed 0 bases and J shed 0 bases, with 4 bases lying between them. TCRdb independently ran MiXCR on the 5' RACE reads; one entry per CDR3 protein. The sample carries over 35,000 distinct CDR3 sequences, just under 6.5% recorded once. This clonotype was counted a few times. The chain has TRBV5-1 and TRBJ2-1, with D unclear. This clonotype originated in a young man who received the YFV17D yellow fever vaccine. The sample in question was PBMCs, either bulk or a sorted T-cell subset (CD4+, CD8+, memory, or dextramer-sorted; not recorded which), obtained 45 days after the yellow fever booster vaccination. The CDR3 DNA is TGCGCCAGCAGCTTGGAGGTCTCCTACAATGAGCAGTTCTTC. As protein: CASSLEVSYNEQFF.